The clone carrying this T cell receptor beta chain appeared once. Its target is unknown. These data are taken from a study of somatic mutations in cytotoxic T cells in rheumatoid arthritis. Data came from immunoSEQ multiplex PCR; TCRdb stores just in-frame clones and leaves some out. The sample yields 970 or so clones, under 85% seen once. This CDR3 has 16 residues. V was shortened by 1 base and J by 7 bases, with 19 bases between the two germline ends. The germline gives CDR1 SGHTA, CDR2 FQGNSA. Study-wide results and caveats: The study found that the largest CD8+ clone exceeded 20% of CD8+ cells in about an eighth of the roughly 60 patients.

The sequencing sample was made of CD8+ T cells sorted from blood. The TCR sequence derives from a woman between 55 and 75 years old with rheumatoid arthritis. V is TRBV7-2 and J is TRBJ2-5; the D gene is possibly TRBD2 (5 bases). DNA of the CDR3: TGTGCCAGCAGCTTAGGTATAGATGAGGATGAGGGGACCCAGTACTTC. Its translation: CASSLGIDEDEGTQYF.